This section outlines one TCR beta chain sequence together with its context. The table came from immunoSEQ multiplex PCR; TCRdb's copy has only in-frame clones and leaves some out. The table lists 200,000 to 250,000 clones, more than 75% of them singletons, with about 3% in the top ten. This CDR3 has 13 amino acids. V was shortened by 1 base and J by 4 bases, with 5 bases between the two germline ends. In germline, CDR1 is SGDLS, CDR2 YYNGEE. These data belong to a study of blood T cell repertoires in COVID-19. On the study more broadly: Acute-phase and convalescent COVID-19 samples originated in the United States, Italy and Spain. T cells, B-cell-depleted T cells, or PBMCs supplied cDNA or gDNA.

This chain links TRBV9 with TRBJ2-2; no firm D call. The origin of this receptor is a man aged 55 to 70 with acute or convalescent COVID-19. The sample taken for sequencing was peripheral blood. The CDR3 nucleotides read TGTGCCAGCAGCGTATCTACCACCGGGGAGCTGTTTTTT. This translates into CASSVSTTGELFF.